The rows below give T cell receptor beta chains drawn from one sample of a study of CD8+CD57+ T cells in acquired aplastic anemia. TCRdb passed the reads through MiXCR, listing each CDR3 protein once. In the table there are approximately 470,000 distinct CDR3 sequences, under 40% of which are singletons. The specimen was sorted CD4+, CD8+, or CD8+CD57+ T cells (not recorded which) from PBMCs. The receptor set was obtained from a human donor with aplastic anemia. Both conserved end residues are part of each CDR3. A D gene is named only where the DNA matches it firmly. Clone sizes are given selectively: once, few, many, or a class where the clone is expanded.

D gene,J gene,clone size,V gene,CDR3 DNA,CDR3 protein
TRBD1,TRBJ1-6,many,TRBV12-3/TRBV12-4,TGTGCCAGCAGTTCTGAACAGGGGTTTGGTAATTCACCCCTCCACTTT,CASSSEQGFGNSPLHF
-,TRBJ2-1,-,TRBV19,TGTGCCAGTAGTATCCGAGACAGGACCAACTACAATGAGCAGTTCTTC,CASSIRDRTNYNEQFF
-,TRBJ1-2,many,TRBV20-1,TGCAGTGCTAGAGGAGTCGAGGGGCGCGACTATGGCTACACCTTC,CSARGVEGRDYGYTF
-,TRBJ2-1,once,TRBV2,TGTGCCAGCAGTGTATCGGGGGGCCAGAACAATGAGCAGTTCTTC,CASSVSGGQNNEQFF
TRBD2,TRBJ2-5,few,TRBV20-1,TGCAGTGCTAATTTGGGACTACCCCAAGAGACCCAGTACTTC,CSANLGLPQETQYF
TRBD2,TRBJ2-7,few,TRBV6-5,TGTGCCAGCAGTTATTTCCTAGCGGGGGAAGGGGACGAGCAGTACTTC,CASSYFLAGEGDEQYF
-,TRBJ2-7,many,TRBV20-1,TGCAGTGCCATAAGGACAGAGGGGGCCTACGAGCAGTACTTC,CSAIRTEGAYEQYF
-,TRBJ1-5,few,TRBV18,TGTGCCAGCTCACCACGGGCAGGCAAGAATCAGCCCCAGCATTTT,CASSPRAGKNQPQHF
-,TRBJ1-3,few,TRBV6-1,TGTGCCAGCAGCGCCCTCCGGAACTCTGGAAACACCATATATTTT,CASSALRNSGNTIYF
TRBD2,TRBJ2-7,few,TRBV30,TGTGCCTGGAGTGCACTAGCGGGAGTTGGTGAGCAGTACTTC,CAWSALAGVGEQYF
-,TRBJ2-7,-,TRBV15,TGTGCCACCAGCCAGTGGGGGCCCCTCGACTACGAGCAGTACTTC,CATSQWGPLDYEQYF
TRBD2,TRBJ2-7,-,TRBV5-1,TGCGCCAGCGGCTTGGGGGGTACTAGCGGGAGTCCCTACGAGCAGTACTTC,CASGLGGTSGSPYEQYF
TRBD1,TRBJ1-6,few,TRBV27,TGTGCCAGCAGGGTGGGACAGGGGGGTTATAATTCACCCCTCCACTTT,CASRVGQGGYNSPLHF
-,TRBJ2-1,-,TRBV7-6,TGTGCCAGCAGCAAATTCCACGGCTCCTACAATGAGCAGTTCTTC,CASSKFHGSYNEQFF
TRBD1,TRBJ1-6,-,TRBV27,TGTGCCAGCACGTACCACAGGGGCGGCTCACCCCTCCACTTT,CASTYHRGGSPLHF
-,TRBJ2-2,many,TRBV2,TGTGCCAGCATACCTCAACGGACCGGGGAGCTGTTTTTT,CASIPQRTGELFF
-,TRBJ2-7,few,TRBV12-3/TRBV12-4,TGTGCCAGCAGTTTAGTAACTTTCTGCGAGCAGTACTTC,CASSLVTFCEQYF
-,TRBJ1-3,few,TRBV6-2/TRBV6-3,TGTGCCAGCAGTTACTTGAACAGGGCTGGAAACACCATATATTTT,CASSYLNRAGNTIYF
-,TRBJ2-7,many,TRBV29-1,TGCAGCGAGTGGACAGTCTACTACTACGAGCAGTACTTC,CSEWTVYYYEQYF
TRBD2,TRBJ2-7,-,TRBV2,TGTGCCAGTGCCGCTCCCGCCAAGCGGGGATTCTACGAGCAGTACTTC,CASAAPAKRGFYEQYF
-,TRBJ1-5,-,TRBV6-5,TGTGCCAGCAGTTACCCAACTGGGAGGGACCATCAGCCCCAGCATTTT,CASSYPTGRDHQPQHF
-,TRBJ2-2,-,TRBV19,TGTGCCACGTCGCTTGGCGAGGACGGGGAGCTGTTTTTT,CATSLGEDGELFF
-,TRBJ1-2,-,TRBV19,TGTGCCAGTAGTATAGAAGAGGGTTATGGCTACACCTTC,CASSIEEGYGYTF
-,TRBJ1-4,few,TRBV6-5,TGTGCCAGCAGTTCGAGAACAAATGAAAAACTGTTTTTT,CASSSRTNEKLFF
TRBD1,TRBJ1-1,many,TRBV7-6,TGTGCCAGCAGCTTAGCGCCGACAGGGATTAGTGGCACTGAAGCTTTCTTT,CASSLAPTGISGTEAFF
TRBD2,TRBJ2-5,once,TRBV5-1,TGCGCCAGCAGTTCCCTAGCGGGAGGTCTTTTAGAGACCCAGTACTTC,CASSSLAGGLLETQYF
-,TRBJ2-3,-,TRBV29-1,TGCAGCGTTGATGGGGGCGCCTTAACAGATACGCAGTATTTT,CSVDGGALTDTQYF
-,TRBJ2-7,many,TRBV7-9,-,CASSFGAGEQYF
-,TRBJ1-1,many,TRBV2,TGTGCCAGCAGTGAGGGCACTGTGAACACTGAAGCTTTCTTT,CASSEGTVNTEAFF
-,TRBJ1-1,-,TRBV7-9,TGTGCCAGCAGCTTGGAGCTACCGGGGGACACTGAAGCTTTCTTT,CASSLELPGDTEAFF
-,TRBJ2-5,-,TRBV7-3,TGTGCCAGCAGCCCGCAGGGGTTGGGGGAGACCCAGTACTTC,CASSPQGLGETQYF
-,TRBJ2-3,few,TRBV9,TGTGCCAGCAGCTCCCTGGGACTTCCCACAGATACGCAGTATTTT,CASSSLGLPTDTQYF
-,TRBJ2-7,few,TRBV15,TGTGCCAGCACCCCCTCTACGGGGGACCACGAGCAGTACTTC,CASTPSTGDHEQYF
-,TRBJ2-2,-,TRBV30,TGTGCCTGGACCCTATCAGAGACCACCGGGGAGCTGTTTTTT,CAWTLSETTGELFF
-,TRBJ1-5,-,TRBV12-3/TRBV12-4,TGTGCCAGCAGTTTTTGGGGGGTCGGCAATCAGCCCCAGCATTTT,CASSFWGVGNQPQHF
TRBD1,TRBJ1-2,many,TRBV20-1,TGCAGTGCTAGTCACCTTATCAGGGGGCGATCAGGCTACACCTTC,CSASHLIRGRSGYTF
TRBD2,TRBJ2-1,many,TRBV29-1,TGCAGCGTTGATCGGGCGGGAGCCTACAATGAGCAGTTCTTC,CSVDRAGAYNEQFF